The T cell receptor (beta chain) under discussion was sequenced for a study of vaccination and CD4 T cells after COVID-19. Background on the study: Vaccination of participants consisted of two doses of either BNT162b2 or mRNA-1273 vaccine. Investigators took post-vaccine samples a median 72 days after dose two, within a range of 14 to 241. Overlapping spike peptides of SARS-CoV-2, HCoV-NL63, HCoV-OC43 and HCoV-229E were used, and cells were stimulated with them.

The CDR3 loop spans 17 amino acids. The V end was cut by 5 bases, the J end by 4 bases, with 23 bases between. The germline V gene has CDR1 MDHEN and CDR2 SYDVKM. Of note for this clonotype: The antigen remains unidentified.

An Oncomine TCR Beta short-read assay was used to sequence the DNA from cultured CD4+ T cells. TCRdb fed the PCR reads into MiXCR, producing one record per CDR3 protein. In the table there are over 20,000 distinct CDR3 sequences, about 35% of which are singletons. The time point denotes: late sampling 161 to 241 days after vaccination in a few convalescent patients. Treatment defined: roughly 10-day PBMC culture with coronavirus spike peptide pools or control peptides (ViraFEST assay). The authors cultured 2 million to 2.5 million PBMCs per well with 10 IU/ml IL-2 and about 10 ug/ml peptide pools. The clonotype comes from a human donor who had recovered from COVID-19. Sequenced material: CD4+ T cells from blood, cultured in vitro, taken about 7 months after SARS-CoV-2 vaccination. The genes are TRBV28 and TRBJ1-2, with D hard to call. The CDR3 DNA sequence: TGTGCCAGCAGTCCCCCCAATTTGATAAAACGGGCCTATGGCTACACCTTC. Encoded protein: CASSPPNLIKRAYGYTF.